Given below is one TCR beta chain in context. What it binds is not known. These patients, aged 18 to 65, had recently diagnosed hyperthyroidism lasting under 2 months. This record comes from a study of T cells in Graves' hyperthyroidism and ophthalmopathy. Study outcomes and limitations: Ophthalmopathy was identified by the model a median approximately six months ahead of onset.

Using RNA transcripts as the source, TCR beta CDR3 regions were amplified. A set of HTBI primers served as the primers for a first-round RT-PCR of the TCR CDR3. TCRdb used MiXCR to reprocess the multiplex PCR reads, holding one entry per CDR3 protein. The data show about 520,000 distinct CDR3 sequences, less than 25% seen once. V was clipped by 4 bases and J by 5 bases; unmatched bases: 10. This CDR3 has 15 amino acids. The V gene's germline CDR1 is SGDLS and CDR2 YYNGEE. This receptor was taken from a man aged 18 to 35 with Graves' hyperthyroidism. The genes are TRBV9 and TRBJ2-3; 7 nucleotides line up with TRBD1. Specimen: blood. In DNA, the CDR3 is TGTGCCAGCAGCCCTAGGGACAGTCTAAGAGATACGCAGTATTTT. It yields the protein CASSPRDSLRDTQYF.